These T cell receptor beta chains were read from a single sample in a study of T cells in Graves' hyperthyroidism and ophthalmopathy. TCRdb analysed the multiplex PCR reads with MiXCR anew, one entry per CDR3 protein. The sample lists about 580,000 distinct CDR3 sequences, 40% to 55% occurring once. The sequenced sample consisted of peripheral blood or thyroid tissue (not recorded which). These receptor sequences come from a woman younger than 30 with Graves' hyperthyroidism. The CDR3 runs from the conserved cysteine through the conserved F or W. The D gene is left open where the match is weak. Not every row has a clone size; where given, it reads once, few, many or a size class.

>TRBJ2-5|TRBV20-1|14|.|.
CSARGGREVETQYF
TGCAGTGCCAGGGGGGGGAGAGAGGTGGAGACCCAGTACTTC
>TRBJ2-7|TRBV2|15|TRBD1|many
CASRGSQGFSYEQYF
TGTGCCAGCAGAGGATCACAGGGGTTCTCCTACGAGCAGTACTTC
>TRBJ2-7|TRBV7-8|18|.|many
CASSFVSYSGGPKGEQYF
TGTGCCAGCAGCTTCGTTTCGTATTCGGGGGGCCCCAAGGGGGAGCAGTACTTC
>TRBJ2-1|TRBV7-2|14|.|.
CASSEPGESDEQFF
TGTGCCAGCAGTGAACCAGGGGAGAGCGATGAGCAGTTCTTC
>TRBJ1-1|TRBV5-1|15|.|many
CASTRPGAANTEAFF
TGCGCCAGCACCCGCCCAGGGGCCGCCAACACTGAAGCTTTCTTT
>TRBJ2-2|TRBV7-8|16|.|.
CASSHQRPLNTGELFF
TGTGCCAGCAGCCACCAACGACCCCTGAACACCGGGGAGCTGTTTTTT
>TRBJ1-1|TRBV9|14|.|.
CASSPRGPWTEAFF
TGTGCCAGCAGCCCCCGGGGTCCGTGGACTGAAGCTTTCTTT
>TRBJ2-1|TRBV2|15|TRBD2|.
CASSELAETYNEQFF
TGTGCCAGCAGTGAACTAGCGGAAACCTACAATGAGCAGTTCTTC
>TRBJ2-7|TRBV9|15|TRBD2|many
CASSVVIAGISEQYF
TGTGCCAGCAGCGTAGTAATAGCGGGAATTTCCGAGCAGTACTTC
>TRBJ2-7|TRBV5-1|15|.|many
CASSLEETSRYEQYF
TGCGCCAGCAGCTTGGAGGAGACGAGTCGCTACGAGCAGTACTTC
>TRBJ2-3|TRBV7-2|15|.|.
CASSPQFRDTDTQYF
TGTGCCAGCAGCCCCCAGTTTAGGGACACAGATACGCAGTATTTT
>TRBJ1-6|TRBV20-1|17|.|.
CSARDAGRGQANSPLHF
TGCAGTGCTAGAGATGCGGGCCGGGGGCAAGCTAATTCACCCCTCCACTTT
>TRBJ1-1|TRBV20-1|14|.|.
CSARDIAGGNEAFF
TGCAGTGCTAGAGATATAGCGGGAGGCAATGAAGCTTTCTTT
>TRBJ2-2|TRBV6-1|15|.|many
CASSEVLGASGELFF
TGTGCCAGCAGTGAGGTTCTCGGCGCTAGCGGGGAGCTGTTTTTT
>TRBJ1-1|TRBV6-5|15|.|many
CASSYQPMMNTEAFF
TGTGCCAGCAGTTACCAGCCAATGATGAACACTGAAGCTTTCTTT
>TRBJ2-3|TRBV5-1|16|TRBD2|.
CASSSLGLAGADTQYF
TGCGCCAGCAGCTCCCTTGGACTAGCGGGAGCTGATACGCAGTATTTT
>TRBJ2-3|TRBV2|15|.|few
CASSAISGLTDTQYF
TGTGCCAGCAGTGCGATTAGCGGACTCACAGATACGCAGTATTTT
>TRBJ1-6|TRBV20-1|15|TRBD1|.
CSVTGTGGNNSPLHF
TGCAGTGTCACAGGGACAGGGGGAAATAATTCACCCCTCCACTTT
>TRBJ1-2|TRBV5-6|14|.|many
CASSLAEVDYGYTF
TGTGCCAGCAGCTTGGCTGAAGTCGACTATGGCTACACCTTC
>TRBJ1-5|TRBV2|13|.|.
CASSYGFNQPQHF
TGTGCCAGCAGTTACGGATTTAATCAGCCCCAGCATTTT
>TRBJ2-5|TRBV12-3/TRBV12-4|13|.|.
CASSWGSGQPQYF
TGTGCCAGCAGTTGGGGGTCCGGTCAGCCCCAGTACTTC
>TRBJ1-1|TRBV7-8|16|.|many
CASSLPDDRSNTEAFF
TGTGCCAGCAGCTTACCAGATGACAGGAGCAACACTGAAGCTTTCTTT
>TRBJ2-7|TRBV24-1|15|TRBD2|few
CATSPSGRSSYEQYF
TGTGCCACCAGTCCTAGCGGGAGGAGCTCCTACGAGCAGTACTTC
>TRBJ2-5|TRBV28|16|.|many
CASSLWGTSYQETQYF
TGTGCCAGCAGTTTATGGGGCACATCGTACCAAGAGACCCAGTACTTC
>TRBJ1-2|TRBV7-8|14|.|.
CASSPTGNNYGYTF
TGTGCCAGCAGCCCTACAGGGAACAACTATGGCTACACCTTC
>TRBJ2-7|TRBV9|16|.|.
CASSVEDDTSPYEQYF
TGTGCCAGCAGCGTTGAAGATGACACTTCGCCCTACGAGCAGTACTTC
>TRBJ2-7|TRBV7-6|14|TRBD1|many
CASSLATGAYEQYF
TGTGCCAGCAGCCTAGCGACAGGGGCCTACGAGCAGTACTTC
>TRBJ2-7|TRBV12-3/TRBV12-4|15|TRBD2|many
CASSSIAGGKVGQYF
TGTGCCAGCAGTTCTATTGCGGGAGGTAAAGTCGGGCAGTACTTC
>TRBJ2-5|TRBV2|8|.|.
CASTLRGF
TGTGCCAGCACCCTGCGTGGATTC
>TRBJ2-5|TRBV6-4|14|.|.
CASSDGQLIGTQYF
TGTGCCAGCAGTGACGGACAGTTAATCGGGACCCAGTACTTC
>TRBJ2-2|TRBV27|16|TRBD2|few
CASSDKGRARTGELFF
TGTGCCAGCAGTGATAAAGGGAGGGCCAGGACCGGGGAGCTGTTTTTT
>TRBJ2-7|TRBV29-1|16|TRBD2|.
CSALGLAGGLSYEQYF
TGCAGTGCCCTGGGACTAGCGGGAGGCCTATCCTACGAGCAGTACTTC
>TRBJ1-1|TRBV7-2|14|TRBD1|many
CACGQGVSGTEAFF
TGTGCCTGTGGACAGGGGGTCTCTGGCACTGAAGCTTTCTTT
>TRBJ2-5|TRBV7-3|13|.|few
CASSPDKQETQYF
TGTGCCAGCAGCCCTGACAAGCAAGAGACCCAGTACTTC
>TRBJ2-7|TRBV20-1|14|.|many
CSARRPTSSYEQYF
TGCAGTGCTAGGAGACCCACTAGCTCATACGAGCAGTACTTC
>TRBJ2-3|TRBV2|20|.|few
CASSEALRLSTWPRTDTQYF
TGTGCCAGCAGTGAAGCGCTCCGGCTCTCTACCTGGCCTAGGACAGATACGCAGTATTTT
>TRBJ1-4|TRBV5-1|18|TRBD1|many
CASSAGTGALTTNEKLFF
TGCGCCAGCAGCGCCGGGACAGGAGCCCTCACAACTAATGAAAAACTGTTTTTT
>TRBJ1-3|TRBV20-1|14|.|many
CSATPDRAGNTIYF
TGCAGTGCTACCCCCGACAGAGCAGGAAACACCATATATTTT
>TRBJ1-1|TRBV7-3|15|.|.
CASSPLKSTSTEAFF
TGTGCCAGCAGCCCGCTAAAGAGCACGAGCACTGAAGCTTTCTTT
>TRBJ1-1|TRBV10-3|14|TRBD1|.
CAISDRDRATEAFF
TGTGCCATCAGTGACCGGGACAGAGCCACTGAAGCTTTCTTT
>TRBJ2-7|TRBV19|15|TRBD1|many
CASSTRDRGANEQYF
TGTGCCAGTAGTACCCGGGACAGGGGAGCCAACGAGCAGTACTTC
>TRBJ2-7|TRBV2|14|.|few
CASSHRDIHYEQYF
TGTGCCAGCAGTCACAGGGATATTCACTATGAGCAGTACTTC
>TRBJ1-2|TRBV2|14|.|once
CASSGPTGNGGYTF
TGTGCCAGCAGTGGTCCGACAGGCAACGGGGGCTACACCTTC